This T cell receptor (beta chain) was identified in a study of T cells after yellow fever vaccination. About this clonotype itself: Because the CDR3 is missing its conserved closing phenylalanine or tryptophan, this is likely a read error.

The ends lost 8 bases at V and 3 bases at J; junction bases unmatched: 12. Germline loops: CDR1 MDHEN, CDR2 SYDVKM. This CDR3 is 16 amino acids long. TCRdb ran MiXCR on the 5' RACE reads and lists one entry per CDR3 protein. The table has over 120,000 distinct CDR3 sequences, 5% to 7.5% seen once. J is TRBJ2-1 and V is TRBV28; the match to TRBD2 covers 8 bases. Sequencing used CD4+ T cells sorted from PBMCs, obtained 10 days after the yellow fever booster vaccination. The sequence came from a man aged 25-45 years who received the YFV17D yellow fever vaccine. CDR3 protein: CASGTRRLAGYNEQFL. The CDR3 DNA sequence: TGTGCCAGCGGGACCAGACGCCTAGCGGGCTACAATGAGCAGTTCCTC.